This T cell receptor beta chain was sequenced for a study of T cell responses to AZD1222 COVID-19 vaccine. Study results and caveats: Dominant CD4 TCR responses targeted spike regions 160-218 and 743-854. The reported proportion of spike-specific TCRs targeting unmutated variant regions was nearly half. In a largely white British group with more females than males, clonal diversity was possibly underestimated. At baseline, just five or six AZD1222 recipients tested seropositive.

The CDR3 has 14 residues. Germline V gives CDR1 SNHLY, CDR2 FYNNEI. V gave up 7 bases and J gave up 4 bases; unmatched junction bases: 7. Concerning this clone: The antigen remains unidentified.

Profiled with immunoSEQ multiplex PCR; TCRdb holds only in-frame clones, not every one. The profile shows 150,000 to 200,000 clones, 90% to 95% of them singletons. Sequencing was performed on peripheral blood, taken on day 0 of AZD1222 vaccination. This TCR came from an adult in good health. The chain recombines TRBV2 with TRBJ1-1, with 9 bases lining up with TRBD1. CDR3 sequence reads: CASIQGARATEAFF. The CDR3 DNA follows: TGTGCCAGCATACAGGGGGCGAGGGCCACTGAAGCTTTCTTT.